These 20 T cell receptor beta chains came from one sample sequenced in a study of human T cells and chemical hapten exposure (dated by TCRdb to about 2021). Library prep was done by RACE. The sequencing machine was a NextSeq 500. TCRdb reprocessed the public reads (quality trimming at Q25 with fastp, clone calling with MiXCR) and kept in-frame beta chains. Every distinct CDR3 protein forms one entry, paired with its most common genes and DNA. The sample table contains about 71,000 distinct CDR3 sequences; only one count was recorded for roughly 9.2% of them. The top ten hold 3% to 3.5% of the sample. The meaning of the sample's time point label: patch test 1, 2 weeks after DPC sensitization. The treatment or condition label on this specimen signifies: therapeutic diphenylcyclopropenone sensitization with weekly scalp DPC. The sequencing used whole blood, collected in connection with sensitization to the hapten diphenylcyclopropenone (DPC). The receptors here all came from a woman aged 40 to 50 with alopecia areata. Some clones in this sample may be carry-over from other donors' samples.

This clonotype was counted ten times or more. This chain uses TRBV6-6 with TRBJ2-3; the match to TRBD1 covers 9 bases. The germline V gene encodes CDR1 MNHNY and CDR2 SVGAGI (reference sequence). V gave up 7 bases and J gave up 2 bases; unmatched junction bases: 10. The CDR3 covers 16 residues. DNA of the CDR3: TGTGCCAGCACCAACCGACAGGGGGGAGTCACAGATACGCAGTATTTT. Translation gives CASTNRQGGVTDTQYF.

This clonotype has ten or more counts. The rearrangement joins TRBV11-2 to TRBJ2-5; 8 bases match TRBD2. V trimming: 3 bases; J trimming: 0 bases; junction bases outside the gene matches: 3. Germline V gives CDR1 SGHAT, CDR2 FQNNGV. This CDR3 has 15 amino acids. The DNA for the CDR3 is TGTGCCAGCAGCTTGGCGGGGGGCGACCAAGAGACCCAGTACTTC. Its translation: CASSLAGGDQETQYF.

The chain carries TRBV10-3 and TRBJ1-2, with TRBD1 matching over 11 bases. CDR1 ENHRY and CDR2 SYGVKD come from the germline V gene. The CDR3 consists of 12 residues. Germline trimming cut 6 bases from V and 6 bases from J; bases unmatched to any gene: 0. CDR3 coding DNA: TGTGCCATCAGGGACAGGGGGCATGGCTACACCTTC. Its translation: CAIRDRGHGYTF.

This clonotype has only a few counts. The V and J genes are TRBV6-6 and TRBJ1-5, with D perhaps matching TRBD1 (5 bases). V shed 0 bases and J shed 0 bases, with 9 bases lying between them. The CDR3 has 16 residues. Germline-derived CDR1 and CDR2 are MNHNY and SVGAGI (reference sequence). The CDR3 DNA is TGTGCCAGCAGTTACTCAGGGGAGTATAGCAATCAGCCCCAGCATTTT. It encodes CASSYSGEYSNQPQHF.

V usage is TRBV20-1 and J usage is TRBJ1-2; unclear D gene. Germline V gene lookup returns CDR1 DFQATT and CDR2 SNEGSKA (reference sequence). The V end was cut by 8 bases, the J end by 4 bases, with 14 bases between. This CDR3 is built from 12 residues. The CDR3 sequence is CSSTSGPYGYTF. Here the CDR3 DNA reads TGCAGTTCAACGTCGGGCCCCTATGGCTACACCTTC.

This chain connects TRBV9 to TRBJ2-5, with D unclear. This CDR3 comprises 13 residues. The germline V and J ends were trimmed by 3 bases and 2 bases, with 8 bases remaining between them. The germline gives CDR1 SGDLS, CDR2 YYNGEE. The CDR3 sequence: CASSGRLQETQYF. The CDR3 DNA reads as TGTGCCAGCAGCGGGCGGTTACAAGAGACCCAGTACTTC.

V is TRBV20-1 and J is TRBJ2-1; 12 nucleotides agree with TRBD2. CDR1 and CDR2 (germline): DFQATT, SNEGSKA (reference sequence). The CDR3 has 17 residues. With 5 bases clipped from V and 8 bases from J, the junction kept 16 bases outside the gene matches. As DNA, the CDR3 is TGCAGTGCTCGCCCTGTTCTGCTAGCGGGGGGGATTGATGAGCAGTTCTTC. This encodes CSARPVLLAGGIDEQFF.

In its sample, this clonotype was seen many times. This chain joins TRBV6-2 or TRBV6-3 and TRBJ1-1; D gene ambiguous. This CDR3 comprises 13 residues. Germline V gives CDR1 MNHEY, CDR2 SVGEGT. V lost 4 bases and J lost 0, with 6 bases in between. CDR3 nucleotide sequence: TGTGCCAGCAGTTGGGAAGTGAACACTGAAGCTTTCTTT. Its translation is CASSWEVNTEAFF.

This clonotype was detected ten times or more. The CDR3 DNA is TGTGCCAGCTCACCCTCGCCAGCTACCGGGGAGCTGTTTTTT. Its translation: CASSPSPATGELFF. The V and J genes are TRBV18 and TRBJ2-2; no clear D gene. In germline, CDR1 is KGHSH, CDR2 LQKENI. The CDR3 contains 14 residues. Trimming shortened V by 3 bases and J by 5 bases, and 10 bases separated the two germline ends.

Ten or more counts support this clonotype. The J gene is TRBJ1-2, the V gene TRBV13; D might be TRBD1 (6 bases). CDR3 length: 16 residues. Trimming pared 1 base from V and 8 bases from J, leaving 20 bases between. Germline loops: CDR1 PRHDT, CDR2 FYEKMQ (reference sequence). CDR3 protein: CASSLVLQGSLKGYTF. CDR3 nucleotide sequence: TGTGCCAGCAGCTTAGTCCTCCAGGGGTCCCTCAAAGGCTACACCTTC.

This clonotype has at least ten counts. CDR3 sequence reads: CASSSQGAQMGTEAFF. In nucleotides, the CDR3 is TGTGCCAGCAGCTCCCAGGGGGCTCAGATGGGCACTGAAGCTTTCTTT. The chain couples TRBV7-9 to TRBJ1-1; 8 bases are shared with TRBD1. This CDR3 contains 16 residues. Germline lookup yields CDR1 SEHNR and CDR2 FQNEAQ (reference sequence). The ends lost 4 bases at V and 4 bases at J; junction bases unmatched: 11. The variable domain in full, completed from reference TRBV7-9 and TRBJ1-1, reads DTGVSQNPRHKITKRGQNVTFRCDPISEHNRLYWYRQTLGQGPEFLTYFQNEAQLEKSRLLSDRFSAERPKGSFSTLEIQRTEQGDSAMYLCASSSQGAQMGTEAFFGQGTRLTVV.

This clonotype was detected ten times or more. The V and J genes are TRBV12-3 or TRBV12-4 and TRBJ1-1; 12 bases agree with TRBD1. The V segment lost 5 bases and the J segment 5 bases; nucleotides outside the gene matches: 6. The CDR3 consists of 15 residues. Written as DNA, the CDR3 is TGTGCCAGCAGTGAGGGACAGGGGGCGGGAACTGAAGCTTTCTTT. Translated, it gives CASSEGQGAGTEAFF.

This clonotype was seen a few times. The chain employs TRBV5-1 and TRBJ1-2, with TRBD1 matching 8 bases. CDR3 length equals 13 residues. The germline gives CDR1 SGHRS, CDR2 YFSETQ. The J segment lost 4 bases and the V segment lost 6 bases, leaving 5 bases of the junction unmatched. The chain's CDR3 is CASNFDRGYGYTF. DNA for the CDR3: TGCGCCAGCAATTTTGACAGGGGCTATGGCTACACCTTC.

This chain uses TRBV7-9 with TRBJ2-3; D perhaps matches TRBD1 (6 bases). The CDR3 is made up of 15 amino acids. V was clipped by 2 bases and J by 6 bases, with 15 bases between them. Germline V gene data show CDR1 as SEHNR and CDR2 as FQNEAQ (reference sequence). The CDR3 region is CASSLQSQGSDTQYF. The CDR3 DNA reads TGTGCCAGCAGCTTACAGTCGCAGGGGAGCGATACGCAGTATTTT.

In its sample, this clonotype was seen many times. The J gene is TRBJ1-5, the V gene TRBV28, with D perhaps matching TRBD1 (5 bases). Germline lookup yields CDR1 MDHEN and CDR2 SYDVKM. The V end was cut by 6 bases, the J end by 3 bases, with 15 bases between. The CDR3 totals 15 residues. The CDR3 loop reads CASREEGVLNQPQHF. The CDR3 coding sequence is TGTGCCAGCAGGGAGGAAGGGGTCCTCAATCAGCCCCAGCATTTT.

Many counts were recorded for this clonotype. V gene TRBV6-2 or TRBV6-3 combines with J gene TRBJ2-3, with D hard to call. Trimming pared 5 bases from V and 7 bases from J, leaving 16 bases between. Germline values: CDR1 MNHEY, CDR2 SVGEGT. This CDR3 is built from 14 residues. The CDR3: CASSRASSWNTQYF. CDR3 in DNA: TGTGCCAGCAGTCGCGCGTCTAGTTGGAATACGCAGTATTTT.

This clonotype occurred many times. J is TRBJ2-7 and V is TRBV20-1; no definite D call. Trimming left V 5 bases short and J 3 bases short, with 11 bases between. From germline, CDR1 is DFQATT and CDR2 SNEGSKA (reference sequence). This CDR3 has 12 amino acids. This CDR3 is CSAPGYLYEQYF. The DNA for the CDR3 is TGCAGTGCTCCAGGCTACCTCTACGAGCAGTACTTC.

This clonotype has a handful of counts. V usage is TRBV6-5 and J usage is TRBJ2-7, with D hard to call. Germline assignment: CDR1 MNHEY and CDR2 SVGAGI. The CDR3 is made up of 15 amino acids. V was clipped by 5 bases and J by 3 bases, with 17 bases between them. The CDR3 DNA follows: TGTGCCAGCAGTGGGTCCGGGTTTACCCACTACGAGCAGTACTTC. Its protein product is CASSGSGFTHYEQYF.

This clonotype was seen many times. The V and J genes are TRBV12-3 or TRBV12-4 and TRBJ2-2, with 11 bases that match TRBD1. The V gene end was trimmed by 6 bases and the J gene end by 7 bases; junction bases not matched to a gene: 7. This CDR3 spans 15 amino acids. CDR3 protein: CASSLGQGGVGELFF. CDR3 DNA: TGTGCCAGCAGCCTGGGACAGGGGGGTGTCGGGGAGCTGTTTTTT.

The J gene is TRBJ2-7, the V gene TRBV13; TRBD2 matches 12 bases. Germline V gene data show CDR1 as PRHDT and CDR2 as FYEKMQ (reference sequence). The V segment lost 4 bases and the J segment 2 bases; nucleotides outside the gene matches: 6. CDR3 length equals 16 residues. The CDR3 loop reads CASSSWTSGMTYEQYF. The CDR3 DNA reads as TGTGCCAGCAGCTCCTGGACTAGCGGGATGACCTACGAGCAGTACTTC.